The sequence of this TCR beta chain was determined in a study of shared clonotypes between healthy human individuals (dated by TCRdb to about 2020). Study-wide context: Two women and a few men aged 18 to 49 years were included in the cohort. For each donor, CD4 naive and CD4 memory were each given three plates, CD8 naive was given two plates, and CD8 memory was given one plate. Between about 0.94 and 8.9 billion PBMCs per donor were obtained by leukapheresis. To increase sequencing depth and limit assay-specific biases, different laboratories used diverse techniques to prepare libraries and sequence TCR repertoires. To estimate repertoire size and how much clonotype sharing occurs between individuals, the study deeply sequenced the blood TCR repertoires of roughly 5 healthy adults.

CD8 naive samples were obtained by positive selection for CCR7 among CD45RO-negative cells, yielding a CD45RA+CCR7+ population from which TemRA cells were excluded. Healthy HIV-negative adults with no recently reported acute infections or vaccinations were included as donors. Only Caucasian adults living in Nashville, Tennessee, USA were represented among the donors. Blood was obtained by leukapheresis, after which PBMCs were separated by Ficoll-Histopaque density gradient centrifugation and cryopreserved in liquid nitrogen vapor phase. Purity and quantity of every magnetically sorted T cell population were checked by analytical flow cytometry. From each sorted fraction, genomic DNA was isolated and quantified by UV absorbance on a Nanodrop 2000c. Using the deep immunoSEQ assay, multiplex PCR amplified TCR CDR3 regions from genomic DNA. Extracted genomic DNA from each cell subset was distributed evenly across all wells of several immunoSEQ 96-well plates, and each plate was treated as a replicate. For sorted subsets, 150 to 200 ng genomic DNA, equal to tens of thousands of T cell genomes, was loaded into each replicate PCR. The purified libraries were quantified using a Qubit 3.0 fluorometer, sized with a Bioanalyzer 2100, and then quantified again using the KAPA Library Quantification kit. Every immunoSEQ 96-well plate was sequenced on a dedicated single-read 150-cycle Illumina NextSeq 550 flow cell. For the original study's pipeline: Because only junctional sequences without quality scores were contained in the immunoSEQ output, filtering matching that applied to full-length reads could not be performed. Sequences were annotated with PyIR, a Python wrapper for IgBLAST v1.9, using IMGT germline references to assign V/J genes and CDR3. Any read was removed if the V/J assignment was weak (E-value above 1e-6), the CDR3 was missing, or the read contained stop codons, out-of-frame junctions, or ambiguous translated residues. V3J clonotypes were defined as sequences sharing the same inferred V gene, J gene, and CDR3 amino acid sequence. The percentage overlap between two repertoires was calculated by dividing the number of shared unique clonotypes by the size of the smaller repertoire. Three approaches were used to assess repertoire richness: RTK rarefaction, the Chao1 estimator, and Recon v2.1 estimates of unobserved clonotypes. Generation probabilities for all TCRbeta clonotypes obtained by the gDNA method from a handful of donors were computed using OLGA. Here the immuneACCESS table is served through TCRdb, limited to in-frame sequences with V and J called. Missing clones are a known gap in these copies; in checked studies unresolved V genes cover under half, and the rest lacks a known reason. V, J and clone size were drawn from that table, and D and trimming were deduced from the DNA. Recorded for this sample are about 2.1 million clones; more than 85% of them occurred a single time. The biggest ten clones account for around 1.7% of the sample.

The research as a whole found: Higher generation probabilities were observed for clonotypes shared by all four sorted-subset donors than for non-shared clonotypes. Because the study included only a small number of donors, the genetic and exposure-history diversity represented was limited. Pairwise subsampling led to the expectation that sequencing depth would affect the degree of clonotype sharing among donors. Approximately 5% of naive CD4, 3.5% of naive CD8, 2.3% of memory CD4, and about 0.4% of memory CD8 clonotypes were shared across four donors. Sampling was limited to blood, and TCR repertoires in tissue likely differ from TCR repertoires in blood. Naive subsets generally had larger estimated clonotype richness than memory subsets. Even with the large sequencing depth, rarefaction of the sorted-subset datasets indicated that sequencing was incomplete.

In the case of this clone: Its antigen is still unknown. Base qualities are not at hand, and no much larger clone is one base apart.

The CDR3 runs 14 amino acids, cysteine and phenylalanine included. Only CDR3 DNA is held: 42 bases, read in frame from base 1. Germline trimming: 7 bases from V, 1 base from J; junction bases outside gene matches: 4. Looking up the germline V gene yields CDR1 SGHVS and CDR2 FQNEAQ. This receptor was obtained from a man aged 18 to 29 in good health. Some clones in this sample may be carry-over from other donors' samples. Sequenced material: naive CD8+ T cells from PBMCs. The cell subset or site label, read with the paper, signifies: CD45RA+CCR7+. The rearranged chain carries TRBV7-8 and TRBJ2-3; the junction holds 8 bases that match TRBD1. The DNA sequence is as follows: TGTGCCAGCAATGAGGACAGGGGCACAGATACGCAGTATTTT. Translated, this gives CASNEDRGTDTQYF.